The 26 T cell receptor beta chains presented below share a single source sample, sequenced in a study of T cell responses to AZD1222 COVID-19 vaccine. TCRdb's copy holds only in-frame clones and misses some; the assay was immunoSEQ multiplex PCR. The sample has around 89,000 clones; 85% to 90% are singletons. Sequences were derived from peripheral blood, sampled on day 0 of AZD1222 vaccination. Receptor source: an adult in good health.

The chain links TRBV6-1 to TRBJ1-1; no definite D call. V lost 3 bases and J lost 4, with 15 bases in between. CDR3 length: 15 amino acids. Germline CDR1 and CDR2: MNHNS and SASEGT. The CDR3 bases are TGTGCCAGCAGTGAGCTGGGTGGGCTTGCCACTGAAGCTTTCTTT. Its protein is CASSELGGLATEAFF.

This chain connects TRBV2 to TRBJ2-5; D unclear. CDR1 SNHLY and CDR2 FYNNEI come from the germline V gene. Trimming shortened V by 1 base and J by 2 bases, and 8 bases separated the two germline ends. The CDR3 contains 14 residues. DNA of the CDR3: TGTGCCAGCAGTGAAGTCGCAGTACAAGAGACCCAGTACTTC. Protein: CASSEVAVQETQYF.

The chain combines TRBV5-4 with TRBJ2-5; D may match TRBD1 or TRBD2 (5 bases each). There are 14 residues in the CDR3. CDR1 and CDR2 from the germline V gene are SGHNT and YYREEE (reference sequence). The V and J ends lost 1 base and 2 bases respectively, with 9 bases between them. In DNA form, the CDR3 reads TGTGCCAGCAGCTTGCCGGGGCCTCAAGAGACCCAGTACTTC. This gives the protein CASSLPGPQETQYF. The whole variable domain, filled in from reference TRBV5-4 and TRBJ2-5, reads ETGVTQSPTHLIKTRGQQVTLRCSSQSGHNTVSWYQQALGQGPQFIFQYYREEENGRGNFPPRFSGLQFPNYSSELNVNALELDDSALYLCASSLPGPQETQYFGPGTRLLVL.

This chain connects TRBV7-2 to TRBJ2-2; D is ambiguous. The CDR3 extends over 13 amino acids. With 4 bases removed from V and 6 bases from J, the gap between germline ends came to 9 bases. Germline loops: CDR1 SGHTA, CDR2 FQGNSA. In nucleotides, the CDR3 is TGTGCCAGCAGCTCCTATGGGGCCGGGGAGCTGTTTTTT. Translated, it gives CASSSYGAGELFF. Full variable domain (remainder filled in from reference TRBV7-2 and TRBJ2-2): GAGVSQSPSNKVTEKGKDVELRCDPISGHTALYWYRQSLGQGLEFLIYFQGNSAPDKSGLPSDRFSAERTGGSVSTLTIQRTQQEDSAVYLCASSSYGAGELFFGEGSRLTVL.

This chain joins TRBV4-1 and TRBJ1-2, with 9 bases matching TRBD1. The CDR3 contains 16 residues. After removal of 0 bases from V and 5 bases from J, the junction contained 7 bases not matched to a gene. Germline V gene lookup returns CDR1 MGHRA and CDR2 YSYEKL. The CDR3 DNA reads TGCGCCAGCAGCCAAGAGACCGGGACAGGGTATTATGGCTACACCTTC. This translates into CASSQETGTGYYGYTF.

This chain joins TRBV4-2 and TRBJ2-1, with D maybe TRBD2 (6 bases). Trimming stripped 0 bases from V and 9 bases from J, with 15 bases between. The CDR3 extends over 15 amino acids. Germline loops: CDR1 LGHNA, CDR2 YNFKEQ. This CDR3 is CASSQDWLATGEQFF. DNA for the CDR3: TGTGCCAGCAGCCAAGATTGGCTAGCGACCGGTGAGCAGTTCTTC.

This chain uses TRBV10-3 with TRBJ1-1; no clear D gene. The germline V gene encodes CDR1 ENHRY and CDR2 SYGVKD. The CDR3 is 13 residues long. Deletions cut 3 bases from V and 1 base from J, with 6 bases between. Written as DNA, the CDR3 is TGTGCCATCAGTGATCAGCAGAACACTGAAGCTTTCTTT. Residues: CAISDQQNTEAFF.

CDR3 sequence (DNA): TGTGCCAGCTCCCGACAGGGATTAGGGGACAATGAGCAGTTCTTC. Translation: CASSRQGLGDNEQFF. V gene TRBV6-4 combines with J gene TRBJ2-1; 7 bases line up with TRBD1. Germline CDR1 is MRHNA and CDR2 is SNTAGT. CDR3 length: 15 amino acids. Germline trimming cut 8 bases from V and 5 bases from J; bases unmatched to any gene: 12.

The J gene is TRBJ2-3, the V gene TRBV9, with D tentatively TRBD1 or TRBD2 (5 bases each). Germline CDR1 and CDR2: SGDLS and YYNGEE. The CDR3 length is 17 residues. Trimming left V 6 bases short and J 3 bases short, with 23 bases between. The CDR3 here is CASTLSLGDGATDTQYF. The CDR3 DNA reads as TGTGCCAGCACCCTTTCTCTGGGGGACGGGGCTACAGATACGCAGTATTTT.

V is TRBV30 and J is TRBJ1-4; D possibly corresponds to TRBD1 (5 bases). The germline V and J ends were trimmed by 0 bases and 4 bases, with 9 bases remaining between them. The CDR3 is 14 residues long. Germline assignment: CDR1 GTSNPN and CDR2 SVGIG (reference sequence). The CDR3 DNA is TGTGCCTGGAGTGTGGGGCATCTTAATGAAAAACTGTTTTTT. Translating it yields CAWSVGHLNEKLFF.

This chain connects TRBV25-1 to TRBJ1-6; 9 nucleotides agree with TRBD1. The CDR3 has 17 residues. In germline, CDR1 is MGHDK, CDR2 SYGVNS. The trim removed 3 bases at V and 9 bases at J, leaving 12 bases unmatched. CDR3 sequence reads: CASSDQGQGRRGSPLHF. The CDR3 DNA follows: TGTGCCAGCAGTGACCAGGGACAGGGCCGAAGAGGTTCACCCCTCCACTTT.

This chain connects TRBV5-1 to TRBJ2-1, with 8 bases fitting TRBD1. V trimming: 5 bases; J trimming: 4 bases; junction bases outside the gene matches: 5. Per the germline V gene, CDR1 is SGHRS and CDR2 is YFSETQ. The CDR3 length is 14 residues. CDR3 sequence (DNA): TGCGCCAGCAGTACGGACAGGGCGTACAATGAGCAGTTCTTC. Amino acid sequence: CASSTDRAYNEQFF.

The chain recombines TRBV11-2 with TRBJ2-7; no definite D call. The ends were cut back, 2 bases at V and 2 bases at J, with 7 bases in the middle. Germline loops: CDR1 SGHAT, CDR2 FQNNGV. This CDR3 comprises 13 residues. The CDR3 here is CASSLRVAYEQYF. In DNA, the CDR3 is TGTGCCAGCAGCTTAAGGGTAGCCTACGAGCAGTACTTC. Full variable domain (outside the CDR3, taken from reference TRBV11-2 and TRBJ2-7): EAGVAQSPRYKIIEKRQSVAFWCNPISGHATLYWYQQILGQGPKLLIQFQNNGVVDDSQLPKDRFSAERLKGVDSTLKIQPAKLEDSAVYLCASSLRVAYEQYFGPGTRLTVT.

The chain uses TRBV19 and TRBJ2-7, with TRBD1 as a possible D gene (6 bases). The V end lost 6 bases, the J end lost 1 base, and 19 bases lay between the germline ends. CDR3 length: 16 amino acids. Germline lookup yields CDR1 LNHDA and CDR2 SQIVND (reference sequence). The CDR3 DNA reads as TGTGCCAGTAGCAGACCGGGCAGGGGAAGGTCCTACGAGCAGTACTTC. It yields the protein CASSRPGRGRSYEQYF.

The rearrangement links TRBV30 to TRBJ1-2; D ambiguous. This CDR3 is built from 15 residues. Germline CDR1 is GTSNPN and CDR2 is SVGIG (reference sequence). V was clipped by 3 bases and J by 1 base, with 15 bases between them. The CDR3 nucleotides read TGTGCCTGGAGCTCCGGCAGATCTTTTAACTATGGCTACACCTTC. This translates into CAWSSGRSFNYGYTF.

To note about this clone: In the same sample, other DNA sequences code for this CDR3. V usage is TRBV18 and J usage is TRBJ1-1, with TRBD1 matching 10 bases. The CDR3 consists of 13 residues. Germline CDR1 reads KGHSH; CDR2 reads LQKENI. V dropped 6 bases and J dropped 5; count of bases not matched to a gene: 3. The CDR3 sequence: CASSPDRGTEAFF. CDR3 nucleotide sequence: TGTGCCAGCTCCCCGGACAGGGGGACTGAAGCTTTCTTT. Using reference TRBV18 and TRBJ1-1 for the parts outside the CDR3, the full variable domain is NAGVMQNPRHLVRRRGQEARLRCSPMKGHSHVYWYRQLPEEGLKFMVYLQKENIIDESGMPKERFSAEFPKEGPSILRIQQVVRGDSAAYFCASSPDRGTEAFFGQGTRLTVV.

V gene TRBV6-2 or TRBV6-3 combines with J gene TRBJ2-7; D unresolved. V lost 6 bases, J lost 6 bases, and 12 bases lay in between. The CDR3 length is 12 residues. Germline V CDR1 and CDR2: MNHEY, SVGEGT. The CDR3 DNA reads TGTGCCAGCAGCCCAGCCCTCGGCGAGCAGTACTTC. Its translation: CASSPALGEQYF.

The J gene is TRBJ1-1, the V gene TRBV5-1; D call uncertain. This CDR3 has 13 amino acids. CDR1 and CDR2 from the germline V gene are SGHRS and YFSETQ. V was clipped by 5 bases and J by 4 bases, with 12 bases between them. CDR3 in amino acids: CASRKSQRTEAFF. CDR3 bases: TGCGCCAGCAGGAAGTCGCAACGCACTGAAGCTTTCTTT.

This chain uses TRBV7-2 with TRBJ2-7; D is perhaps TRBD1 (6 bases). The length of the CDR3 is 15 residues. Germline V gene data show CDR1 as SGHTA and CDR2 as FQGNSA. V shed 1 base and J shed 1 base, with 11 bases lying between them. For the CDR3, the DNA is TGTGCCAGCAGCTTAGGAGGGACACCATCCTACGAGCAGTACTTC. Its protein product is CASSLGGTPSYEQYF.

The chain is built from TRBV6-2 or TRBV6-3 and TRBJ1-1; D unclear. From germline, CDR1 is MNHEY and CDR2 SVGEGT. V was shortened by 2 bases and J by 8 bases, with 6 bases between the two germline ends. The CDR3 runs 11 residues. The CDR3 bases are TGTGCCAGCAGTTACAAACAGGAAGCTTTCTTT. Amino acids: CASSYKQEAFF.

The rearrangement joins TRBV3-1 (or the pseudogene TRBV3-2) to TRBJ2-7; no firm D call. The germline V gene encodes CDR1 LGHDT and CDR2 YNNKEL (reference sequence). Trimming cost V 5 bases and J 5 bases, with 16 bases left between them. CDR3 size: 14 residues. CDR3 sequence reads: CASSSRNIRDEQYF. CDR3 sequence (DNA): TGTGCCAGCAGCTCCCGGAACATCCGAGACGAGCAGTACTTC.

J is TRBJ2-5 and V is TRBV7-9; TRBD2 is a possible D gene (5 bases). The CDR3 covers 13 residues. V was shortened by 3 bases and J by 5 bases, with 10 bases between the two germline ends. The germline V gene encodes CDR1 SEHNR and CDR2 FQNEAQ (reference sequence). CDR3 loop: CASSFTGLETQYF. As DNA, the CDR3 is TGTGCCAGCAGCTTCACGGGATTGGAGACCCAGTACTTC. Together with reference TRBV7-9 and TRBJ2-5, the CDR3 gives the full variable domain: DTGVSQNPRHKITKRGQNVTFRCDPISEHNRLYWYRQTLGQGPEFLTYFQNEAQLEKSRLLSDRFSAERPKGSFSTLEIQRTEQGDSAMYLCASSFTGLETQYFGPGTRLLVL.

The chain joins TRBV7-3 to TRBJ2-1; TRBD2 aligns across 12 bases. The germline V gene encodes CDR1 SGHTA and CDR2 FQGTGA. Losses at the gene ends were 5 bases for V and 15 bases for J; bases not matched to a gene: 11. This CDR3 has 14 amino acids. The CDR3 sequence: CASSALTSGSPWFF. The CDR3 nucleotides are TGTGCCAGCAGCGCCTTGACTAGCGGGAGCCCGTGGTTCTTC.

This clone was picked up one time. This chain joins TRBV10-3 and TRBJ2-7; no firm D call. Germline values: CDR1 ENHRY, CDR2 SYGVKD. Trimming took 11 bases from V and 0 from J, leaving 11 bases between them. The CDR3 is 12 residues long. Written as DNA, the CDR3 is TGTGCCGTCGGAGAGGTCTCCTACGAGCAGTACTTC. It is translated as CAVGEVSYEQYF.

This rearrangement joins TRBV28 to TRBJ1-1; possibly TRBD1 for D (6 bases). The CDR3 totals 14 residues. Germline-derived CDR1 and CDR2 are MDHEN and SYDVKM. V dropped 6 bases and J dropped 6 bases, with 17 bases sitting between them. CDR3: CASSPHRAGAEAFF. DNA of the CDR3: TGTGCCAGCAGCCCCCACAGGGCTGGCGCTGAAGCTTTCTTT.

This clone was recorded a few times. In nucleotides, the CDR3 is TGTGCCAGCAGCCCTCCGGGACAGGGCAATTCACCCCTCCACTTT. The encoded protein is CASSPPGQGNSPLHF. The chain recombines TRBV7-2 with TRBJ1-6; 9 nucleotides match TRBD1. There are 15 residues in the CDR3. Germline V gene lookup returns CDR1 SGHTA and CDR2 FQGNSA. Trimming removed 5 bases from V and 7 bases from J; junction bases left unmatched: 6.